This is a list of T cell receptor beta chains from one sample in a study of T cells in Graves' hyperthyroidism and ophthalmopathy. TCRdb reanalysed the multiplex PCR reads using MiXCR and keeps one entry per CDR3 protein. Of roughly 300,000 distinct CDR3 sequences in the sample, around a fifth were seen once. Sequenced material: blood. The receptors shown here come from a woman in her forties or fifties with Graves' hyperthyroidism. Both conserved end residues are part of each CDR3. Each record gives: J gene, V gene, clone size, D gene, CDR3 length, CDR3 DNA, CDR3 protein. D genes are given only for firm matches. Part of the rows lack a size; the others show once, few, many or a class for expanded clones.

TRBJ1-4 | TRBV19 | . | . | 16 | TGTGCCAGTAGTCCATGGGACACGACAACTAATGAAAAACTGTTTTTT | CASSPWDTTTNEKLFF
TRBJ1-1 | TRBV3-1 | many | . | 15 | TGTGCCAGCAGCCAAGAAGCAGCCGCGAACACTGAAGCTTTCTTT | CASSQEAAANTEAFF
TRBJ2-3 | TRBV29-1 | few | TRBD1 | 14 | TGCAGCGTTGTTCAGGGGGCGAAAACAGATACGCAGTATTTT | CSVVQGAKTDTQYF
TRBJ2-2 | TRBV20-1 | . | . | 16 | TGCAGTGCTCCAGGAGCGTCGGGACTGAATACCGGGGAGCTGTTTTTT | CSAPGASGLNTGELFF
TRBJ1-6 | TRBV6-1 | . | . | 13 | TGTGCCAGCAGGGCGCTGGCCAATTCACCCCTCCACTTT | CASRALANSPLHF
TRBJ1-1 | TRBV5-6 | many | TRBD1 | 14 | TGTGCCAGCAGCAAGGGACAGCGAAACACTGAAGCTTTCTTT | CASSKGQRNTEAFF
TRBJ2-3 | TRBV5-1 | few | TRBD2 | 15 | TGCGCCAGCAGCTCATCTAGCGGATTCACAGATTCGCAGTATTTT | CASSSSSGFTDSQYF
TRBJ2-3 | TRBV6-2/TRBV6-3 | many | TRBD2 | 16 | TGTGCCAGCAGGCGGACTAGCGGGATTAACACAGATACGCAGTATTTT | CASRRTSGINTDTQYF
TRBJ1-6 | TRBV10-1 | . | TRBD1 | 18 | TGCGCCAGCAGTGAGCGGGGACAGGGGGAAGCCCCGCAGTCACCCCTCCACTTT | CASSERGQGEAPQSPLHF
TRBJ1-4 | TRBV2 | many | . | 14 | TGTGCCAGCAGTGAGGGGTGGACTAATGAAAAACTGTTTTTT | CASSEGWTNEKLFF
TRBJ1-1 | TRBV20-1 | many | TRBD1 | 12 | TGCAGTGCAAGGGGACAGGGCACTGAAGCTTTCTTT | CSARGQGTEAFF
TRBJ1-1 | TRBV28 | many | TRBD1 | 15 | TGTGCCAGCAAGACAGGGGGGGAGTCTTACACTGAAGCTTTCTTT | CASKTGGESYTEAFF
TRBJ2-5 | TRBV27 | . | . | 15 | TGTGCCAGCAGGGAGGGTCCGACTAGTAGTGAGACCCAGTACTTC | CASREGPTSSETQYF
TRBJ2-3 | TRBV5-1 | few | TRBD2 | 17 | TGCGCCAGCAGCTCCGGACTAGCGGCCAACCCGGGAGATACGCAGTATTTT | CASSSGLAANPGDTQYF
TRBJ2-7 | TRBV7-9 | few | . | 16 | TGTGCCAGCAGCGCCTTTGTTCTGGGGGCCCTCTACGAGCAGTACTTC | CASSAFVLGALYEQYF
TRBJ1-6 | TRBV30 | . | . | 13 | TGTGTCCTGGAGGACTCCTATAATTCACCCCTCCACTTT | CVLEDSYNSPLHF
TRBJ2-3 | TRBV2 | many | . | 11 | TGTGCGGCAGGCGGGTCAGATACGCAGTATTTT | CAAGGSDTQYF
TRBJ2-5 | TRBV25-1 | few | TRBD2 | 15 | TGTGCCAGCAGTGCTGGCGGGGGGTTCCAAGAGACCCAGTACTTC | CASSAGGGFQETQYF
TRBJ1-1 | TRBV2 | many | . | 13 | TGTGCCAGCAGCGGGGGGTTGAACACTGAAGCTTTCTTT | CASSGGLNTEAFF
TRBJ2-1 | TRBV6-1 | many | TRBD2 | 15 | TGTGCCAGCAGGACAGGGACTAGCGGGAGTCATGAGCAGTTCTTC | CASRTGTSGSHEQFF
TRBJ1-2 | TRBV3-1 | many | . | 14 | TGTGCCAGCAGCCAAGCGGGTTCAGGTCCCGGCTACACCTTC | CASSQAGSGPGYTF
TRBJ2-3 | TRBV6-4 | . | . | 15 | TGTGCCAGCAGGACAACGGGGAGGGGGCGGAATACGCAGTATTTT | CASRTTGRGRNTQYF
TRBJ2-2 | TRBV10-3 | . | . | 18 | TGTGCCATCAGTGAACCGGGGTTGGGGGCGCGTACCACCGGGGAGCTGTTTTTT | CAISEPGLGARTTGELFF
TRBJ2-6 | TRBV19 | . | . | 17 | TGTGCCAGTAGTATTAGGACTGGGGGCTCTGGGGCCAACGTCCTGACTTTC | CASSIRTGGSGANVLTF
TRBJ1-2 | TRBV20-1 | many | TRBD1 | 15 | TGCAGTGCTAGAGCTCCGGGACAGACGATCTATGGCTACACCTTC | CSARAPGQTIYGYTF
TRBJ2-2 | TRBV5-6 | . | . | 13 | TGTGCCAGCAGATGGGACCGGACCGGGGAGCTGTTTTTT | CASRWDRTGELFF
TRBJ2-1 | TRBV11-2 | many | TRBD1 | 14 | TGTGCCAGCAGCGGAAACAGGGGGCAAAATGAGCAGTTCTTC | CASSGNRGQNEQFF
TRBJ1-3 | TRBV30 | . | . | 13 | TGTGCCTGGACTCGCGTCTCTGGAAACACCATATATTTT | CAWTRVSGNTIYF
TRBJ2-2 | TRBV5-6 | few | TRBD1 | 15 | TGTGCCAGCAGGGACCGGGACAGGCACACCGGGGAGCTGTTTTTT | CASRDRDRHTGELFF
TRBJ2-6 | TRBV2 | . | . | 16 | TGTGCCAGCATTCTCGAAGGGGCCACTGGGGCCAACGTCCTGACTTTC | CASILEGATGANVLTF
TRBJ1-5 | TRBV7-7 | few | . | 12 | TGTGCTAGCAGCGTGGGGTTTCAGCCCCAGCATTTT | CASSVGFQPQHF
TRBJ2-7 | TRBV30 | few | . | 14 | TGTGCCTGGAGTCGTCTGGACGTGGGGGGCGAGCAGTACTTC | CAWSRLDVGGEQYF
TRBJ1-2 | TRBV12-3/TRBV12-4 | many | TRBD1 | 14 | TGTGCCAGCAGTTTCAGGGACAGGGTGAATGGCTACACCTTC | CASSFRDRVNGYTF
TRBJ1-2 | TRBV20-1 | many | TRBD1 | 12 | TGCAGTGCCAAGACAGGGGGCGATGGCTACACCTTC | CSAKTGGDGYTF
TRBJ2-7 | TRBV28 | few | TRBD2 | 15 | TGTGCCAGCACGGTGACTAGCGGAGGGGACTACGAGCAGTACTTC | CASTVTSGGDYEQYF